This T cell receptor beta chain is drawn from a study of blood T cell repertoires in COVID-19. Overall study: Donors in the United States, Italy and Spain gave samples during acute or convalescent COVID-19.

The germline V gene encodes CDR1 WSHSY and CDR2 SAAADI. This CDR3 is built from 14 residues. J gave up 1 base and V 11 bases, and 7 bases lay outside the gene matches. Measured with immunoSEQ multiplex PCR; TCRdb has only the in-frame clones, and not every one. Of approximately 170,000 clones listed, over 75% are singletons. Sequencing was carried out using peripheral blood. This chain links TRBV10-2 with TRBJ2-2; 7 bases agree with TRBD1. The TCR was taken from a woman aged 45-60 years with acute or convalescent COVID-19. The CDR3 nucleotides are TGCGCCGGCCGAGGGGGCTTGAACACCGGGGAGCTGTTTTTT. This encodes CAGRGGLNTGELFF.